This T cell receptor beta chain is from a study of blood T cell repertoires in COVID-19. Study information: Italy, Spain and the United States were the sources of the convalescent and acute COVID-19 samples. T cells, B-cell-depleted T cells, or PBMCs supplied cDNA or gDNA.

V gave up 0 bases and J gave up 6 bases; unmatched junction bases: 3. Germline V CDR1 and CDR2: SGHTA, FQGNSA. The CDR3 has 14 residues. Seattle participants joined during active infection and were tracked over time. As handled by the study authors: Estimates of nucleated cell counts were drawn from the amplification of reference gene primers. Measured with immunoSEQ multiplex PCR; TCRdb has only the in-frame clones, and not every one. V and J calls and clone size come straight from that table; D and trimming were deduced from the DNA. The table includes approximately 250,000 clones, roughly 83% detected once.

The receptor comes from an elderly woman with COVID-19, enrolled during active disease. Sequencing was carried out using peripheral blood. The chain employs TRBV7-2 and TRBJ1-2; TRBD1 matches 8 bases. CDR3 nucleotides: TGTGCCAGCAGCTTAGCGCGACAGGGGCATGGCTACACCTTC. Its protein product is CASSLARQGHGYTF.